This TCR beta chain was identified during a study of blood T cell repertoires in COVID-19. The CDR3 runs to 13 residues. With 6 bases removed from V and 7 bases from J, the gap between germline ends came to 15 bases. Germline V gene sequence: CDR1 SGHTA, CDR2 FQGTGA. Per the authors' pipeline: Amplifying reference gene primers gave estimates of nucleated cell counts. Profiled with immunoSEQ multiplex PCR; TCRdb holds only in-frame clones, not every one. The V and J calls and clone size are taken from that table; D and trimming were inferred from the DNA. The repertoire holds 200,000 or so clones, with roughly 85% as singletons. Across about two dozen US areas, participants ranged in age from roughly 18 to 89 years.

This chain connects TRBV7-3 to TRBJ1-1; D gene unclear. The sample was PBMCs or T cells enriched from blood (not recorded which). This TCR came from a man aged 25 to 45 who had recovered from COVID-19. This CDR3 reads CASRKNEIGEAFF. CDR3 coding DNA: TGTGCCAGCAGAAAAAATGAGATCGGTGAAGCTTTCTTT.